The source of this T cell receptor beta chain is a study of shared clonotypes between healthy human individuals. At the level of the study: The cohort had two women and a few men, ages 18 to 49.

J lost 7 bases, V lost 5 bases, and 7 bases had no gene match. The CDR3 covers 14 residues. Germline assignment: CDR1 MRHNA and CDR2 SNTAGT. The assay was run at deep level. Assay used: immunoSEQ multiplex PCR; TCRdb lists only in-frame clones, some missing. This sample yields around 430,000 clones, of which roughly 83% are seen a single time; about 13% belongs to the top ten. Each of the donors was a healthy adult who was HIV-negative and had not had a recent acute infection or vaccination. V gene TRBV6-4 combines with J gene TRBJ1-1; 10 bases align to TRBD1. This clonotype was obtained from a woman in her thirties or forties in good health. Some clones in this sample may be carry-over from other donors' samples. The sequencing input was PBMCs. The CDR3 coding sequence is TGTGCCAGCAGTACCGGGACAGGGGATATTGAAGCTTTCTTT. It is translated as CASSTGTGDIEAFF.